Below are 28 T cell receptor beta chains sequenced from a single sample in a study of T cell changes during pregnancy in multiple sclerosis. TCRdb keeps only in-frame clones here, not all; method: immunoSEQ multiplex PCR. The profile shows about 24,000 clones, 85% of them singletons. The material sequenced was CD8+ T cells from peripheral blood mononuclear cells, taken in the first trimester of pregnancy. The receptors were gathered from a female donor in good health, enrolled as a control in a pregnancy study.

The J gene is TRBJ1-4, the V gene TRBV28, with TRBD1 matching 8 bases. Germline lookup yields CDR1 MDHEN and CDR2 SYDVKM. The V gene end was trimmed by 5 bases and the J gene end by 11 bases; junction bases not matched to a gene: 10. This CDR3 region has 14 residues. In DNA form, the CDR3 reads TGTGCCAGCAGTCCGAGAGACGGGACAGGCAAACTGTTTTTT. Translation gives CASSPRDGTGKLFF.

The sample holds a few counts of this clone. The rearrangement joins TRBV6-1 to TRBJ2-3, with 8 bases matching TRBD2. Germline assignment: CDR1 MNHNS and CDR2 SASEGT. J was trimmed by 3 bases and V by 2 bases; bases with no gene match: 7. This CDR3 region has 16 residues. The CDR3 DNA reads as TGTGCCAGCAGTGAAAACCCAGCGGGAGAAACAGATACGCAGTATTTT. It specifies CASSENPAGETDTQYF.

The chain employs TRBV7-2 and TRBJ2-1; a possible D gene is TRBD2 (5 bases). The germline V and J ends were trimmed by 6 bases and 0 bases, with 12 bases remaining between them. Germline loops: CDR1 SGHTA, CDR2 FQGNSA. CDR3 length: 15 amino acids. The CDR3 coding sequence is TGTGCCAGCAGTTCTCGGGATCACTCCTACAATGAGCAGTTCTTC. Translating gives CASSSRDHSYNEQFF.

The chain uses TRBV19 and TRBJ1-1; D gene uncertain. Trimming stripped 1 base from V and 10 bases from J, with 10 bases between. The CDR3 extends over 12 amino acids. Germline values: CDR1 LNHDA, CDR2 SQIVND (reference sequence). The CDR3, as DNA: TGTGCCAGTAGTATAGGCGCCCGTGGAGCTTTCTTT. Residues: CASSIGARGAFF.

This clone occurred once. The chain combines TRBV4-3 with TRBJ2-7; 10 bases are shared with TRBD2. The CDR3 runs 16 residues. CDR1 LGHNA and CDR2 YSLEER come from the germline V gene. The V and J ends lost 4 bases and 5 bases, in that order; junction bases with no gene match: 11. This chain's CDR3 is CASSPNRERGGDEQYF. DNA of the CDR3: TGCGCCAGCAGCCCTAACCGGGAGCGGGGGGGCGACGAGCAGTACTTC.

This chain links TRBV18 with TRBJ1-1; tentative D call: TRBD1 (6 bases). Trimming cost V 3 bases and J 1 base, with 21 bases left between them. This CDR3 comprises 18 residues. The germline V gene has CDR1 KGHSH and CDR2 LQKENI. CDR3 bases: TGTGCCAGCTCACCGGCCTTTTACAGGGAAAAGGAGAACACTGAAGCTTTCTTT. This codes for CASSPAFYREKENTEAFF.

The genes are TRBV7-9 and TRBJ2-1; D gene uncertain. The germline V gene encodes CDR1 SEHNR and CDR2 FQNEAQ (reference sequence). Trimming left V 5 bases short and J 4 bases short, with 9 bases between. The CDR3 covers 13 residues. This CDR3 is CASSSTVYNEQFF. The CDR3 coding sequence is TGTGCCAGCAGCAGTACAGTTTACAATGAGCAGTTCTTC.

This chain connects TRBV29-1 to TRBJ2-3; maybe TRBD1 (5 bases). There are 13 residues in the CDR3. The V end lost 7 bases, the J end lost 0 bases, and 11 bases lay between the germline ends. Germline V gene lookup returns CDR1 SQVTM and CDR2 ANQGSEA. The CDR3 protein is CSADTSSTDTQYF. The CDR3 DNA follows: TGCAGCGCGGACACTTCAAGCACAGATACGCAGTATTTT.

This chain joins TRBV5-1 and TRBJ2-1; D is possibly TRBD1 (5 bases). Germline V CDR1 and CDR2: SGHRS, YFSETQ. There are 12 residues in the CDR3. V was pared by 6 bases and J by 15 bases, with 19 bases between. The chain's CDR3 is CASTVTGAERFF. The CDR3 region has the DNA TGCGCCAGCACGGTTACAGGCGCCGAGAGGTTCTTC.

The chain is built from TRBV6-1 and TRBJ2-1, with a possible D match to TRBD2 (7 bases). Trimming left V 1 base short and J 4 bases short, with 11 bases between. The CDR3 is made up of 15 amino acids. CDR1 and CDR2 from the germline V gene are MNHNS and SASEGT. The CDR3 loop reads CASSEGGGGYNEQFF. The CDR3 DNA follows: TGTGCCAGCAGTGAAGGGGGAGGGGGGTACAATGAGCAGTTCTTC.

The chain employs TRBV5-4 and TRBJ2-1, with TRBD2 matching over 8 bases. Germline trimming cut 5 bases from V and 5 bases from J; bases unmatched to any gene: 9. Germline V CDR1 and CDR2: SGHNT, YYREEE (reference sequence). The CDR3 runs to 15 residues. In DNA form, the CDR3 reads TGTGCCAGCAGTTTAAAGCGGGAGCGCGACAATGAGCAGTTCTTC. This encodes CASSLKRERDNEQFF.

The chain recombines TRBV25-1 with TRBJ2-7, with 9 bases matching TRBD1. V trimming: 3 bases; J trimming: 2 bases; junction bases outside the gene matches: 2. This CDR3 has 14 residues. Germline CDR1 reads MGHDK; CDR2 reads SYGVNS. The CDR3 nucleotides are TGTGCCAGCAGTGAGGACAGGGGCCCCTACGAGCAGTACTTC. Translation gives CASSEDRGPYEQYF.

V is TRBV2 and J is TRBJ2-1; 7 bases match TRBD2. Germline V lookup: CDR1 SNHLY, CDR2 FYNNEI. The CDR3 sequence is 15 residues long. The junction had 7 bases not matched to a gene; V was cut back by 8 bases and J by 0 bases. CDR3 DNA sequence: TGTGCCAGCGTGAGCGGGGACCACTCCTACAATGAGCAGTTCTTC. This encodes CASVSGDHSYNEQFF.

V gene TRBV15 combines with J gene TRBJ1-2, with a possible D match to TRBD1 (5 bases). Trimming left V 0 bases short and J 4 bases short, with 12 bases between. This CDR3 comprises 15 residues. Looked up from germline, CDR1 is LNHNV and CDR2 is YYDKDF (reference sequence). As DNA, the CDR3 is TGTGCCACCAGCAGAGATGCGACAGATTCCTATGGCTACACCTTC. Its protein product is CATSRDATDSYGYTF.

This chain joins TRBV15 and TRBJ1-2; D may be TRBD1 (6 bases). From germline, CDR1 is LNHNV and CDR2 YYDKDF (reference sequence). The V end lost 5 bases, the J end lost 9 bases, and 10 bases lay between the germline ends. The CDR3 runs 11 residues. CDR3 sequence: CATSFQGRYTF. The CDR3 nucleotides are TGTGCCACCAGCTTTCAGGGGCGCTACACCTTC.

V usage is TRBV28 and J usage is TRBJ2-5, with D hard to call. The CDR3 spans 12 residues. Germline loops: CDR1 MDHEN, CDR2 SYDVKM. Trimming shortened V by 9 bases and J by 2 bases, and 10 bases separated the two germline ends. CDR3 protein: CASWRLQETQYF. CDR3 bases: TGTGCCAGTTGGCGGTTACAAGAGACCCAGTACTTC.

The chain recombines TRBV6-5 with TRBJ1-2; a weak D match, TRBD1 (5 bases). The CDR3 has 13 residues. Trimming removed 5 bases from V and 4 bases from J, with 11 bases in between. The germline gives CDR1 MNHEY, CDR2 SVGAGI. This CDR3 reads CASSPGLLYGYTF. CDR3 nucleotides: TGTGCCAGCAGTCCGGGACTACTCTATGGCTACACCTTC.

This rearrangement joins TRBV4-1 to TRBJ2-7; D not resolved. V lost 1 base, J lost 7 bases, and 14 bases lay in between. In germline, CDR1 is MGHRA, CDR2 YSYEKL. The CDR3 is 14 residues long. The CDR3 here is CASSQAARGDEQYF. The DNA for the CDR3 is TGCGCCAGCAGCCAAGCGGCCAGAGGAGATGAGCAGTACTTC.

This chain joins TRBV10-1 and TRBJ2-7; TRBD1 matches at 9 bases. CDR3 length equals 16 residues. V dropped 0 bases and J dropped 5; count of bases not matched to a gene: 8. CDR1 WNHNN and CDR2 SYGVQD come from the germline V gene (reference sequence). CDR3: CASSESGTGLDHEQYF. The CDR3 DNA is TGCGCCAGCAGTGAGTCGGGGACAGGGTTGGACCACGAGCAGTACTTC.

The chain links TRBV28 to TRBJ2-5; D unresolved. The CDR3 runs 13 residues. Trimming shortened V by 3 bases and J by 5 bases, and 10 bases separated the two germline ends. The V gene's germline CDR1 is MDHEN and CDR2 SYDVKM. DNA for the CDR3: TGTGCCAGCAGTTTTCCGTCGAGGGAGACCCAGTACTTC. Amino acid sequence: CASSFPSRETQYF.

The rearrangement uses TRBV4-1 and TRBJ2-7; possibly TRBD1 for D (5 bases). This CDR3 contains 17 residues. The V end was cut by 3 bases, the J end by 0 bases, with 18 bases between. Germline-derived CDR1 and CDR2 are MGHRA and YSYEKL. The CDR3 bases are TGCGCCAGCAGCCAGAAGACACCCGGACACTTCTCCTACGAGCAGTACTTC. It yields the protein CASSQKTPGHFSYEQYF.

The gene calls are TRBV27 and TRBJ1-6; 7 bases are a match to TRBD1. Germline V CDR1 and CDR2: MNHEY, SMNVEV (reference sequence). CDR3 size: 14 residues. V shed 5 bases, J shed 10 bases, and the junction held 8 bases outside the gene matches. Written as DNA, the CDR3 is TGTGCCAGCAGTACACCAGGGGGTGGGTCACCCCTCCACTTT. Translated: CASSTPGGGSPLHF.

CDR3 loop: CAAQRPGVTEAFF. The CDR3, as DNA: TGTGCCGCTCAAAGGCCGGGGGTCACTGAAGCTTTCTTT. The chain uses TRBV6-1 and TRBJ1-1; a possible D gene is TRBD1 (5 bases). Trimming removed 11 bases from V and 4 bases from J, with 17 bases in between. The CDR3 is made up of 13 amino acids. Germline loops: CDR1 MNHNS, CDR2 SASEGT.

This clone has only a few counts. The V and J genes are TRBV4-1 and TRBJ1-6; 9 bases match TRBD1. The germline gives CDR1 MGHRA, CDR2 YSYEKL. This CDR3 region has 14 residues. V dropped 4 bases and J dropped 9; count of bases not matched to a gene: 4. CDR3 protein: CASSRDRESSPLHF. The CDR3 nucleotides read TGCGCCAGCAGCCGGGACAGGGAGTCTTCACCCCTCCACTTT.

The V gene is TRBV7-9, the J gene TRBJ2-1; 7 positions agree with TRBD2. The V gene end was trimmed by 4 bases and the J gene end by 5 bases; junction bases not matched to a gene: 11. The germline gives CDR1 SEHNR, CDR2 FQNEAQ (reference sequence). This CDR3 spans 16 amino acids. DNA for the CDR3: TGTGCCAGCAGCTGGGCACAATCGGGGGGAAACAATGAGCAGTTCTTC. This codes for CASSWAQSGGNNEQFF.

The rearrangement uses TRBV7-6 and TRBJ2-5; D unclear. The length of the CDR3 is 12 residues. Germline CDR1 reads SGHVS; CDR2 reads FNYEAQ. Trimming left V 5 bases short and J 3 bases short, with 7 bases between. The CDR3 spells CASSPHKETQYF. Written as DNA, the CDR3 is TGTGCCAGCAGCCCCCACAAAGAGACCCAGTACTTC.

To note about this clone: Distinct nucleotide sequences in the sample also encode this CDR3. The chain has TRBV5-1 and TRBJ1-6, with TRBD1 matching 8 bases. The CDR3 runs 15 residues. From germline, CDR1 is SGHRS and CDR2 YFSETQ. After removal of 3 bases from V and 5 bases from J, the junction contained 4 bases not matched to a gene. The CDR3 sequence: CASSSDRAHNSPLHF. In nucleotides, the CDR3 is TGCGCCAGCAGCTCGGACAGGGCCCATAATTCACCCCTCCACTTT. Full variable domain (missing parts from reference TRBV5-1 and TRBJ1-6): KAGVTQTPRYLIKTRGQQVTLSCSPISGHRSVSWYQQTPGQGLQFLFEYFSETQRNKGNFPGRFSGRQFSNSRSEMNVSTLELGDSALYLCASSSDRAHNSPLHFGNGTRLTVT.

The chain joins TRBV2 to TRBJ2-1; 8 bases are shared with TRBD2. The CDR3 has 14 amino acids. The ends lost 8 bases at V and 8 bases at J; junction bases unmatched: 11. Per the germline V gene, CDR1 is SNHLY and CDR2 is FYNNEI. This chain's CDR3 is CASLLLAGRDEQFF. The CDR3 DNA follows: TGTGCCAGCCTCCTCTTAGCGGGACGTGATGAGCAGTTCTTC.